The next 14 T cell receptor beta chains were all read from a single sample in a study of T cells in tumors after PD-1 blockade. Assay used: immunoSEQ multiplex PCR; TCRdb lists only in-frame clones, some missing. The sample yields some 18,000 clones, roughly 80% seen once. The specimen was PBMCs, collected after anti-PD-1 therapy. These receptors originate from a human donor with advanced basal cell or squamous cell carcinoma (not recorded which).

V is TRBV4-2 and J is TRBJ2-1; 11 bases match TRBD2. J was trimmed by 4 bases and V by 1 base; bases with no gene match: 3. Germline CDR1 LGHNA, CDR2 YNFKEQ. The length of the CDR3 is 16 residues. CDR3 bases: TGTGCCAGCAGCCAAGTGGGGACTAGCGGTTACAATGAGCAGTTCTTC. Amino acids: CASSQVGTSGYNEQFF.

V usage is TRBV7-2 and J usage is TRBJ1-4; no reliable D call. V was clipped by 1 base and J by 1 base, with 7 bases between them. The CDR3 has 15 residues. From germline, CDR1 is SGHTA and CDR2 FQGNSA. CDR3 sequence reads: CASSLEQQTNEKLFF. The CDR3, as DNA: TGTGCCAGCAGCTTAGAGCAACAAACTAATGAAAAACTGTTTTTT.

CDR3 loop: CASSPSWDRGREQYF. The DNA for the CDR3 is TGTGCCAGCAGCCCCTCGTGGGACAGGGGGCGCGAGCAGTACTTC. The chain has TRBV6-2 or TRBV6-3 and TRBJ2-7, with 12 bases aligning to TRBD1. This CDR3 is built from 15 residues. Losses at the gene ends were 6 bases for V and 6 bases for J; bases not matched to a gene: 9. Germline V lookup: CDR1 MNHEY, CDR2 SVGEGT.

The V call is TRBV5-1, the J call TRBJ1-2, with a weak D call TRBD1 (5 bases). Germline values: CDR1 SGHRS, CDR2 YFSETQ. Trimming removed 4 bases from V and 1 base from J, with 8 bases in between. The CDR3 has 13 amino acids. As DNA, the CDR3 is TGCGCCAGCAGCAAGGACAATAACTATGGCTACACCTTC. It is translated as CASSKDNNYGYTF.

CDR3 coding DNA: TGTGCCAGCAGCTGGCCGAGCACAACTAATGAAAAACTGTTTTTT. This codes for CASSWPSTTNEKLFF. V gene TRBV7-9 combines with J gene TRBJ1-4; D gene unclear. Germline V gene data show CDR1 as SEHNR and CDR2 as FQNEAQ (reference sequence). The length of the CDR3 is 15 residues. V was pared by 4 bases and J by 0 bases, with 9 bases between.

This chain connects TRBV29-1 to TRBJ2-3; 8 nucleotides match TRBD1. From germline, CDR1 is SQVTM and CDR2 ANQGSEA. With 0 bases clipped from V and 0 bases from J, the junction kept 14 bases outside the gene matches. This CDR3 contains 19 residues. CDR3 region: CSVEDPDRGFSHSTDTQYF. Here the CDR3 DNA reads TGCAGCGTTGAAGATCCCGACAGGGGATTTAGCCATAGCACAGATACGCAGTATTTT.

The chain combines TRBV16 with TRBJ2-7; 7 nucleotides agree with TRBD2. Germline V gene lookup returns CDR1 KGHSY and CDR2 FQNENV. V lost 2 bases, J lost 7 bases, and 5 bases stayed unmatched. The CDR3 length is 13 residues. CDR3 DNA sequence: TGTGCCAGCAGCCAAGCGGGGGTATTAGAGCAGTACTTC. This codes for CASSQAGVLEQYF. Full variable domain (missing parts from reference TRBV16 and TRBJ2-7): GEEVAQTPKHLVRGEGQKAKLYCAPIKGHSYVFWYQQVLKNEFKFLISFQNENVFDETGMPKERFSAKCLPNSPCSLEIQATKLEDSAVYFCASSQAGVLEQYFGPGTRLTVT.

The chain is built from TRBV6-5 and TRBJ1-2; TRBD1 aligns across 9 bases. The ends lost 2 bases at V and 4 bases at J; junction bases unmatched: 5. This CDR3 has 15 residues. Germline CDR1 is MNHEY and CDR2 is SVGAGI. CDR3 sequence reads: CASSYLKGQGYGYTF. The CDR3 DNA sequence: TGTGCCAGCAGTTACCTAAAGGGACAGGGCTATGGCTACACCTTC.

V is TRBV19 and J is TRBJ2-1, with a possible D match to TRBD1 (6 bases). V was trimmed by 3 bases and J by 0 bases, leaving 9 bases between them. This CDR3 comprises 15 residues. Germline CDR1 reads LNHDA; CDR2 reads SQIVND (reference sequence). The CDR3 bases are TGTGCCAGTAGTATCAGGGGTTCCTCCTACAATGAGCAGTTCTTC. This gives the protein CASSIRGSSYNEQFF.

The chain's CDR3 is CASSDPPSLRWRNTEAFF. CDR3 coding DNA: TGTGCCAGCAGTGACCCCCCGTCCCTGAGGTGGAGGAACACTGAAGCTTTCTTT. The rearrangement uses TRBV6-1 and TRBJ1-1; D is uncertain. Trimming stripped 3 bases from V and 1 base from J, with 21 bases between. From germline, CDR1 is MNHNS and CDR2 SASEGT. The CDR3 spans 18 residues.

The CDR3 DNA reads TGTGCCAGCAGCCTGAGTTTCGGAGGCGGGGAGACCCAGTACTTC. Its protein is CASSLSFGGGETQYF. The rearrangement uses TRBV6-5 and TRBJ2-5; D perhaps matches TRBD2 (5 bases). The CDR3 extends over 15 amino acids. The germline V gene encodes CDR1 MNHEY and CDR2 SVGAGI. The V and J ends lost 6 bases and 5 bases respectively, with 19 bases between them.

The chain recombines TRBV6-4 with TRBJ2-1; 16 positions agree with TRBD2. There are 16 residues in the CDR3. Germline lookup yields CDR1 MRHNA and CDR2 SNTAGT. Trimming removed 8 bases from V and 8 bases from J; junction bases left unmatched: 9. In DNA form, the CDR3 reads TGTGCCAGCGGAGGGACTAGCGGGGGGGGCCCTGATGAGCAGTTCTTC. It yields the protein CASGGTSGGGPDEQFF.

In this sample, this clone turned up once. The chain joins TRBV5-5 to TRBJ1-6; a weak D match, TRBD1 (6 bases). The CDR3 contains 15 residues. Trimming took 4 bases from V and 10 from J, leaving 18 bases between them. Germline V gene sequence: CDR1 SGHKS, CDR2 YYEKEE (reference sequence). CDR3 residues: CASSTGREGGSPLHF. CDR3 bases: TGTGCCAGCAGCACCGGGCGAGAAGGGGGGTCACCCCTCCACTTT.

This clone has only a few counts. The chain carries TRBV13 and TRBJ1-3; D might be TRBD1 (5 bases). Per germline, CDR1 PRHDT and CDR2 FYEKMQ (reference sequence). The CDR3 length is 15 residues. V was pared by 5 bases and J by 2 bases, with 13 bases between. CDR3 DNA sequence: TGTGCCAGCAGCAAGTGGGGGGGAACTGGAAACACCATATATTTT. It yields the protein CASSKWGGTGNTIYF.